Reported below is one T cell receptor beta chain. These data belong to a study of blood T cell repertoires in COVID-19. About the study: Researchers got acute and convalescent COVID-19 samples from the United States, Italy and Spain.

Original processing notes: How many nucleated cells were present was estimated from reference gene primer amplification. Some clones are missing from TCRdb's copy, which holds only in-frame ones; the method was immunoSEQ multiplex PCR. V, J and clone size are taken as reported in that table, and D and trimming were inferred from the DNA itself. The sample records about 74,000 clones, 78% being singletons. The source material was peripheral blood. The sequence was obtained from a human donor in a cohort sampled during active COVID-19.

The CDR3 bases are TGTGCCAGCAGCATCCGGACTAGCGGGAGCGGTGAGCAGTTCTTC. Its translation is CASSIRTSGSGEQFF. V usage is TRBV5-4 and J usage is TRBJ2-1; 13 bases line up with TRBD2. There are 15 residues in the CDR3. After removal of 4 bases from V and 9 bases from J, the junction contained 7 bases not matched to a gene. The germline V gene encodes CDR1 SGHNT and CDR2 YYREEE (reference sequence).